Following are 14 T cell receptor beta chains from one sample sequenced in a study of blood T cell repertoires in COVID-19. Generated by immunoSEQ multiplex PCR, the TCRdb table keeps only in-frame clones and is missing some. This table holds fewer than 90,000 clones, around 74% found once. Sequencing used peripheral blood. All receptors derive from a man in his fifties or sixties with COVID-19, enrolled during active disease.

This clone occurred a few times. This rearrangement joins TRBV19 to TRBJ1-2; D is perhaps TRBD1 (6 bases). With 1 base removed from V and 6 bases from J, the gap between germline ends came to 15 bases. The CDR3 contains 15 residues. Germline CDR1 and CDR2: LNHDA and SQIVND (reference sequence). CDR3 DNA sequence: TGTGCCAGTAGTATAGGCCATCGACAGGCAAATGGCTACACCTTC. Protein sequence: CASSIGHRQANGYTF. Using reference TRBV19 and TRBJ1-2 for the parts outside the CDR3, the full variable domain is DGGITQSPKYLFRKEGQNVTLSCEQNLNHDAMYWYRQDPGQGLRLIYYSQIVNDFQKGDIAEGYSVSREKKESFPLTVTSAQKNPTAFYLCASSIGHRQANGYTFGSGTRLTVV.

V is TRBV19 and J is TRBJ1-1; D is unresolved. The V gene lost 8 bases and the J gene lost 7 bases, with 14 bases spanning the gap. The CDR3 is 12 residues long. Germline CDR1 reads LNHDA; CDR2 reads SQIVND (reference sequence). The CDR3 is CASGWQINEAFF. The CDR3 DNA reads TGTGCCAGTGGCTGGCAGATTAATGAAGCTTTCTTT.

In this sample, this clone turned up a few times. The genes are TRBV6-5 and TRBJ1-2, with D possibly TRBD1 on 5 matching bases. Looked up from germline, CDR1 is MNHEY and CDR2 is SVGAGI. The CDR3 is 11 amino acids. V lost 8 bases to trimming and J lost 4 bases, with 8 bases between them. This CDR3 is CASQGLYGYTF. In DNA form, the CDR3 reads TGTGCCAGCCAGGGTCTCTATGGCTACACCTTC.

This clone was detected a few times. The chain recombines TRBV7-6 with TRBJ2-7; D is possibly TRBD2 (6 bases). The CDR3 is 17 amino acids. Trimming removed 5 bases at V and 0 bases at J, with 20 bases between. CDR1 and CDR2 from the germline V gene are SGHVS and FNYEAQ. The CDR3 protein is CASSRFDGGGSSYEQYF. The CDR3 DNA is TGTGCCAGCAGCCGCTTTGATGGGGGAGGCTCCTCCTACGAGCAGTACTTC.

The V gene is TRBV3-1 (or the pseudogene TRBV3-2), the J gene TRBJ2-7; D gene uncertain. There are 13 residues in the CDR3. With 1 base removed from V and 6 bases from J, the gap between germline ends came to 10 bases. Germline V gene data show CDR1 as LGHDT and CDR2 as YNNKEL (reference sequence). For the CDR3, the DNA is TGTGCCAGCAGCCAAGCGTTACTCCCCGAGCAGTACTTC. Its protein is CASSQALLPEQYF.

This chain links TRBV20-1 with TRBJ2-1, with D tentatively TRBD2 (6 bases). Germline CDR1 and CDR2: DFQATT and SNEGSKA (reference sequence). Trimming took off 5 bases at V and 9 bases at J, with 11 bases between the two ends. This CDR3 has 11 amino acids. CDR3 in amino acids: CSAGGVGEQFF. CDR3 nucleotides: TGCAGTGCTGGCGGGGTTGGTGAGCAGTTCTTC.

This chain connects TRBV28 to TRBJ1-2; D is uncertain. This CDR3 comprises 13 residues. Trimming took 5 bases from V and 4 from J, leaving 11 bases between them. The germline CDR1 and CDR2 sequences are MDHEN and SYDVKM. The CDR3, as DNA: TGTGCCAGCAGTCCCCTCTCTACCTATGGCTACACCTTC. The encoded protein is CASSPLSTYGYTF.

This chain uses TRBV5-1 with TRBJ2-1; D gene uncertain. V lost 0 bases, J lost 0 bases, and 10 bases lay in between. The CDR3 contains 16 residues. Germline V gives CDR1 SGHRS, CDR2 YFSETQ. In DNA form, the CDR3 reads TGCGCCAGCAGCTTGGCCGGGTCCAGCTCCTACAATGAGCAGTTCTTC. Translation gives CASSLAGSSSYNEQFF.

A word on this clone: One junction end does not reproduce the germline sequence, and a read error may be involved. Other DNA sequences in the sample encode the same CDR3. The J gene is TRBJ1-3, the V gene TRBV5-1; 11 bases agree with TRBD1. The V gene's germline CDR1 is SGHRS and CDR2 YFSETQ. CDR3 length: 14 residues. This chain's CDR3 is CASSVGTGGDTIYF. Here the CDR3 DNA reads TGTGCCAGCAGCGTTGGGACAGGGGGAGACACCATATATTTT. The whole variable domain, filled in from reference TRBV5-1 and TRBJ1-3, reads KAGVTQTPRYLIKTRGQQVTLSCSPISGHRSVSWYQQTPGQGLQFLFEYFSETQRNKGNFPGRFSGRQFSNSRSEMNVSTLELGDSALYLCASSVGTGGDTIYFGEGSWLTVV.

The chain recombines TRBV11-3 with TRBJ1-3; 8 positions agree with TRBD1. CDR3 length: 14 residues. V dropped 5 bases and J dropped 8; count of bases not matched to a gene: 8. In germline, CDR1 is SGHNT, CDR2 YENEEA. The CDR3 loop is CASSRQGRSDTIYF. The CDR3 DNA follows: TGTGCCAGCAGCAGACAGGGGAGGTCGGACACCATATATTTT.

This clone was seen only a few times. In DNA, the CDR3 is TGTGCCTGGAATCAGGGGGATCAGCCCCAGCATTTT. It translates to CAWNQGDQPQHF. The rearrangement joins TRBV30 to TRBJ1-5; 7 nucleotides align to TRBD1. The CDR3 consists of 12 residues. J was trimmed by 5 bases and V by 4 bases; bases with no gene match: 2. CDR1 and CDR2 (germline): GTSNPN, SVGIG (reference sequence).

This rearrangement joins TRBV5-1 to TRBJ2-7, with 7 nucleotides matching TRBD1. The CDR3 loop spans 14 amino acids. Germline values: CDR1 SGHRS, CDR2 YFSETQ. V shed 5 bases and J 3 bases; nucleotides not matched to a gene: 8. CDR3 coding DNA: TGCGCCAGCAGTACCGACAGGGAGATCTACGAGCAGTACTTC. Translation: CASSTDREIYEQYF.

The CDR3: CASSKAGCDSKPQHF. The CDR3 bases are TGTGCCAGCAGCAAAGCCGGTTGCGACAGTAAGCCCCAGCATTTT. This chain uses TRBV21-1 with TRBJ1-5; the D call in the table, TRBD1, was not verified against the DNA. TRBV21-1 is shown as a pseudogene. The length of the CDR3 is 15 residues.

This clone was detected only once. The V call is TRBV2, the J call TRBJ2-3; 12 bases agree with TRBD2. Germline assignment: CDR1 SNHLY and CDR2 FYNNEI. There are 14 residues in the CDR3. J lost 7 bases, V lost 5 bases, and 4 bases had no gene match. The CDR3 spells CASSWTSGTHTQYF. CDR3 nucleotides: TGTGCCAGCAGTTGGACTAGCGGGACTCATACGCAGTATTTT.